Detailed here is one T cell receptor beta chain. Its antigen is not identified. Template-switch 5'RACE cDNA synthesis added a 10-nucleotide unique molecular identifier. TCRdb re-called the 5' RACE reads with MiXCR, one entry per CDR3 protein. The sample consists of 90,000 to 150,000 distinct CDR3 sequences, roughly 3.2% of them appearing once. Germline V gives CDR1 MNHEY, CDR2 SVGAGI. Trimming removed 6 bases at V and 4 bases at J, with 16 bases between. This CDR3 has 15 residues. This specimen belongs to a study of neurological immune-mediated disorders. Overall study results and limits: HTLV-1-associated myelopathy had the most TCR clonal expansion, while multiple sclerosis had the least, a level that fell below healthy controls. The absence of any CDR3 amino acid sequence shared by expanded clones across subjects suggests that repertoires were private in all groups.

The source material was PBMCs. This sequence originates from a woman aged 25 to 39 with multiple sclerosis. The gene calls are TRBV6-5 and TRBJ2-1; D unresolved. The CDR3 spells CASREGTLQYNEQFF. The CDR3 region has the DNA TGTGCCAGCAGGGAAGGAACACTCCAATACAATGAGCAGTTCTTC.